This is a list of T cell receptor beta chains from one sample in a study of blood T cell repertoires in COVID-19. Sequencing used immunoSEQ multiplex PCR; TCRdb keeps in-frame clones, though not all of them. The data contain 95,000 or so clones, 84% of them singletons. The sequencing input was peripheral blood. These receptors were collected from a human donor in a cohort sampled during active COVID-19. Both conserved end residues are part of each CDR3. A D gene is named only where the DNA matches it firmly. The size of a clone is reported for some rows only, either as once, few or many, or as a class for expanded clones.

v_call	d_call	j_call	clone_size	cdr3_nt	cdr3_aa
TRBV27	.	TRBJ2-1	.	TGTGCCAGCAGTATACTGACTGGGAATGAGCAGTTCTTC	CASSILTGNEQFF
TRBV12-3/TRBV12-4	.	TRBJ2-3	.	TGTGCCAGCAGTTTATATGCAGATACGCAGTATTTT	CASSLYADTQYF
TRBV19	.	TRBJ1-1	.	TGTGCCAGTAGTATAGCTAGGGGGAGCACTGAAGCTTTCTTT	CASSIARGSTEAFF
TRBV3-1/TRBV3-2	.	TRBJ2-1	.	TGTGCCAGCAGCAGGAGTTCGGTCGGTGAGCAGTTCTTC	CASSRSSVGEQFF
TRBV2	.	TRBJ2-7	.	TGTGCCAGCAGTGAGGGGCAGTTGAGGCCCTACGAGCAGTACTTC	CASSEGQLRPYEQYF
TRBV5-1	TRBD1	TRBJ1-2	.	TGCGCCAGCAGCTTTTTAGGGGGCAGAGACTATGGCTACACCTTC	CASSFLGGRDYGYTF
TRBV6-5	.	TRBJ2-3	.	TGTGCCAGCACCTTCCAGGGCACAGATACGCAGTATTTT	CASTFQGTDTQYF
TRBV11-2	.	TRBJ1-2	.	TGTGCCAGCAGCGACGCCCTTCTGGGCGATGGCTACACCTTC	CASSDALLGDGYTF
TRBV6-5	TRBD1	TRBJ1-6	.	TGTGCCAGCCGTACCGGGACAGGGGTTCGGCCCCTCCACTTT	CASRTGTGVRPLHF
TRBV5-6	TRBD2	TRBJ2-3	.	TGTGCCAGCAGCTTGGCGGGTCTAGCGGGAGTTAACACAGATACGCAGTATTTT	CASSLAGLAGVNTDTQYF
TRBV7-9	TRBD1	TRBJ2-5	.	TGTGCCAGCAGCTTGGTCGCAGTTCGGGACAGGGAAGAGACCCAGTACTTC	CASSLVAVRDREETQYF
TRBV6-6	.	TRBJ1-1	.	TGTGCCAGCAGGAGGGGCGGGACCCTGAACACTGAAGCTTTCTTT	CASRRGGTLNTEAFF
TRBV6-5	TRBD1	TRBJ1-1	.	TGTGCCAGCAGTTACTGGGGACAGTCGAACACTGAAGCTTTCTTT	CASSYWGQSNTEAFF
TRBV11-2	TRBD2	TRBJ2-4	.	TGTGCCAGCAGCTTAACCCTAGCGGGAGGGAACATTCAGTACTTC	CASSLTLAGGNIQYF
TRBV6-5	.	TRBJ2-7	.	TGTGCCAGCAGTTACCAAGGGGGCTACGAGCAGTACTTC	CASSYQGGYEQYF
TRBV7-3	.	TRBJ1-4	.	TGTGCCAGCAGCTTAAGGGGCAGCACAACTAATGAAAAACTGTTTTTT	CASSLRGSTTNEKLFF
TRBV7-2	.	TRBJ2-1	.	TGTGCCAGCAGCTCTCATAGGGGGGGGTACAATGAGCAGTTCTTC	CASSSHRGGYNEQFF
TRBV7-6	.	TRBJ2-1	once	TGTGCCAGCAGTTCCTCGACAGGTATCCGTGAGCAGTTCTTC	CASSSSTGIREQFF
TRBV5-1	TRBD1	TRBJ1-6	few	TGCGCCAGCAGCTTCGGGACAGCCTCCACCTATAATTCACCCCTCCACTTT	CASSFGTASTYNSPLHF
TRBV5-5	TRBD2	TRBJ2-7	.	TGTGCCAGCAGCCCAGTCGCCCTGACTAGCGTTGTGCCCCCCTACGAGCAGTACTTC	CASSPVALTSVVPPYEQYF
TRBV10-3	.	TRBJ1-6	.	TGTGCCATCAGGGACAGCCCTGATAATTCACCCCTCCACTTT	CAIRDSPDNSPLHF
TRBV5-5	.	TRBJ2-3	.	TGTGCCAGCAGCTTGCTGGAGAGCGGCACAGATACGCAGTATTTT	CASSLLESGTDTQYF
TRBV19	TRBD2	TRBJ2-1	.	TGTGCCAGTAGTATTCCCCCTGGTCAACCGGGACTAGCTCTTAATGAGCAGTTCTTC	CASSIPPGQPGLALNEQFF
TRBV5-6	TRBD1	TRBJ1-1	.	TGTGCCAGCAGCTTGGCGGGGACAGGGGGGGATGAAGCTTTCTTT	CASSLAGTGGDEAFF